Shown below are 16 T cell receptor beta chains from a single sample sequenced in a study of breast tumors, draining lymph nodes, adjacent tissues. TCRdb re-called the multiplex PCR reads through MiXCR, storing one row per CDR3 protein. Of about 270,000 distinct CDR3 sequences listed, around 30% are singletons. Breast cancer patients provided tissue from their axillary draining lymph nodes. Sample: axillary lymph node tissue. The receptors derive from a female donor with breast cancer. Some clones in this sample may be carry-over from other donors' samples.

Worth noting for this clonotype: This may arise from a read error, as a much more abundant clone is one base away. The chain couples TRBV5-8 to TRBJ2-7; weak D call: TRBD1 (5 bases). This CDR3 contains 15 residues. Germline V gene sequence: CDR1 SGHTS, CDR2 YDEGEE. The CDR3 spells CASSLDRGQSYGQYF. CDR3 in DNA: TGTGCCAGCAGCTTAGATCGCGGACAATCCTACGGGCAGTACTTC. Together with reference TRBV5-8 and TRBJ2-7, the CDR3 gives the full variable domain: EAGVTQSPTHLIKTRGQQATLRCSPISGHTSVYWYQQALGLGLQFLLWYDEGEERNRGNFPPRFSGRQFPNYSSELNVNALELEDSALYLCASSLDRGQSYGQYFGPGTRLTVT.

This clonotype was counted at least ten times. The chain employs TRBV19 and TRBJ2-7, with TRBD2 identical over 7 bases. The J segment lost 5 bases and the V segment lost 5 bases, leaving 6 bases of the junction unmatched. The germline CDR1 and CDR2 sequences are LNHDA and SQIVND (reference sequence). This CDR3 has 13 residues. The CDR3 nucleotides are TGTGCCAGTAGTGCAGGACTAGGGAACGAGCAGTACTTC. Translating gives CASSAGLGNEQYF.

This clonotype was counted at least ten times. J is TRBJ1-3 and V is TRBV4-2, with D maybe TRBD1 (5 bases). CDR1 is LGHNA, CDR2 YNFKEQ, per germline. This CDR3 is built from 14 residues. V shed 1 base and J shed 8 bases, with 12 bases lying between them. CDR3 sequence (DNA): TGTGCCAGCAGCCAAGTTAAGGGGTTTGACACCATATATTTT. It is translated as CASSQVKGFDTIYF.

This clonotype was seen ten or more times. The CDR3 here is CASSLRQHNEQFF. The CDR3 region has the DNA TGTGCCAGCAGTTTAAGGCAGCACAATGAGCAGTTCTTC. V and J are TRBV12-3 or TRBV12-4 and TRBJ2-1, with no clear D. Trimming left V 2 bases short and J 5 bases short, with 7 bases between. This CDR3 spans 13 amino acids.

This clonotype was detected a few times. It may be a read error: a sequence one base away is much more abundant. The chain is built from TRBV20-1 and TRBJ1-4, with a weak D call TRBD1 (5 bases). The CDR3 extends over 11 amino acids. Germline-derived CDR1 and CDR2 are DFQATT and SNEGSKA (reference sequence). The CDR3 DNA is TGCAGTGCCCAGGGTAGAGAAAAACTGTCTTTT. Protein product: CSAQGREKLSF.

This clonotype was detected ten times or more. CDR3 amino acids: CASRRYNEQFF. The CDR3 DNA is TGTGCCAGCAGACGATACAATGAGCAGTTCTTC. V gene TRBV2 combines with J gene TRBJ2-1, with D hard to call. This CDR3 is built from 11 residues. Germline V gene data show CDR1 as SNHLY and CDR2 as FYNNEI. Between the trimmed V and J ends, which lost 6 bases and 4 bases, there was a span of 4 bases.

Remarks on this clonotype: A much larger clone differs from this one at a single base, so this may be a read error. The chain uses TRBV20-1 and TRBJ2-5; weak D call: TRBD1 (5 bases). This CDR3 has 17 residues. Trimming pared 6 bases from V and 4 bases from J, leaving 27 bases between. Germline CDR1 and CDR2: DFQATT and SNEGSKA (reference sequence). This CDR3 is CSALIRGPPEYLETQYF. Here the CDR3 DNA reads TGCAGTGCCCTGATAAGGGGTCCGCCCGAGTACCTAGAGACCCAGTACTTC.

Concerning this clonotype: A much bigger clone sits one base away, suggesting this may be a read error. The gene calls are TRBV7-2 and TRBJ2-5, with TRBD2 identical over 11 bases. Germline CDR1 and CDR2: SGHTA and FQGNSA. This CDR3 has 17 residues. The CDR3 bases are TGTGCCAGCAGCTTAAGTCCCAGACTAGCGGGGCAAGAGCCCCAGTACTTC. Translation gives CASSLSPRLAGQEPQYF. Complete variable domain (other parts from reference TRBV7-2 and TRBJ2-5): GAGVSQSPSNKVTEKGKDVELRCDPISGHTALYWYRQSLGQGLEFLIYFQGNSAPDKSGLPSDRFSAERTGGSVSTLTIQRTQQEDSAVYLCASSLSPRLAGQEPQYFGPGTRLLVL.

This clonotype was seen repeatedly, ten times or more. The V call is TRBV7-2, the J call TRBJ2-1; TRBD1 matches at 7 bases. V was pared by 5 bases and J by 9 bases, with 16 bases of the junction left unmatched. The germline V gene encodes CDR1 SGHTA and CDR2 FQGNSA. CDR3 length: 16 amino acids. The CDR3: CASSLSLGRGQPEQFF. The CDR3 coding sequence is TGTGCCAGCAGCCTCAGCCTAGGAAGGGGGCAACCTGAGCAGTTCTTC.

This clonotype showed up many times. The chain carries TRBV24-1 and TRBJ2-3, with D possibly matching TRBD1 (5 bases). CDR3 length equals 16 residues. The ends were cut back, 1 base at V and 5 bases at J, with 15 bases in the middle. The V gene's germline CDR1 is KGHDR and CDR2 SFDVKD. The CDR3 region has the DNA TGTGCCACCAGTGATTTTTCGCTCAGGGATGGAGATACGCAGTATTTT. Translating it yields CATSDFSLRDGDTQYF.

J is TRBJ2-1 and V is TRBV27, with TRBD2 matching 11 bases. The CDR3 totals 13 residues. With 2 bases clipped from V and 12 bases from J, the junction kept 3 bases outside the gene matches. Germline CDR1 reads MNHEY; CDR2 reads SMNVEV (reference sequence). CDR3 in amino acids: CASSLASGRTQFF. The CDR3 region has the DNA TGTGCCAGCAGTTTAGCTAGCGGGAGGACGCAGTTCTTC.

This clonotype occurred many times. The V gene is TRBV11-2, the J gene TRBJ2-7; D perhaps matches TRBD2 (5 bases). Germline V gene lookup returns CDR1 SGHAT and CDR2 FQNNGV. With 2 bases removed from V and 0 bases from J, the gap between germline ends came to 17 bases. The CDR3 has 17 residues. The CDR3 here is CASSLRAGAISSYEQYF. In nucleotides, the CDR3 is TGTGCCAGCAGCTTAAGGGCGGGCGCGATTAGCTCCTACGAGCAGTACTTC.

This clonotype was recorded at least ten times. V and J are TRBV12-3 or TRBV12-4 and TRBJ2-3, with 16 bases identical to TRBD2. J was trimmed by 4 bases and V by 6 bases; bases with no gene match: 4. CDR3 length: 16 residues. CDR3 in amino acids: CASREGLAGGSDTQYF. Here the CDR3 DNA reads TGTGCCAGCAGGGAGGGACTAGCGGGAGGGTCAGATACGCAGTATTTT.

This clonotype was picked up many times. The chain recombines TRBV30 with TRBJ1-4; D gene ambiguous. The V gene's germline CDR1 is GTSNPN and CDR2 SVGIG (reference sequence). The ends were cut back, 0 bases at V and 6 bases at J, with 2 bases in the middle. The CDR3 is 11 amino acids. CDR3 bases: TGTGCCTGGAGTGTCTATGAAAAACTGTTTTTT. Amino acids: CAWSVYEKLFF.

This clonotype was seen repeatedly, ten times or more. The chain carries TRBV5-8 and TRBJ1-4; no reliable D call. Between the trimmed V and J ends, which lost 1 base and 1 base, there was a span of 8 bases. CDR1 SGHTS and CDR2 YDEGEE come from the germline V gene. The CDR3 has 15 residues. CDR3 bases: TGTGCCAGCAGCTTGAGGCTGGGAACTAATGAAAAACTGTTTTTT. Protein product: CASSLRLGTNEKLFF.

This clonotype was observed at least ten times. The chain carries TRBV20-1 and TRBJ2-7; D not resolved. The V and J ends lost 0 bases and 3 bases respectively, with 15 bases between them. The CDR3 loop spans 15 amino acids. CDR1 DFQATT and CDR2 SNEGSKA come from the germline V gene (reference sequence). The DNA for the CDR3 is TGCAGTGCTAGAGATGGGCGCCCAGGTCTCTACGAGCAGTACTTC. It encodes CSARDGRPGLYEQYF.